A selection of T cell receptor beta chains follows, all from one sample in a study of technical replicates of blood from a few donors. Libraries were prepared by immunoSEQ multiplex PCR; TCRdb keeps only in-frame clonotypes and omits some of them. Seen here are tens of thousands of clones, 93% observed once, and the top ten hold roughly 0.26%. The sample consisted of T cells isolated from PBMCs. These receptors were collected from a human donor in good health. The CDR3 runs from the conserved cysteine through the conserved F or W. A D gene is named only where the DNA matches it firmly. The size of a clone is reported for some rows only, either as once, few or many, or as a class for expanded clones.

>TRBV5-1|TRBJ2-1|.|12|.
TGCGCCAGCAGCTTGGCTGTAGATGAGCAGTTCTTC
CASSLAVDEQFF
>TRBV5-4|TRBJ2-2|TRBD1|15|.
TGTGCCAGCAGCTTCTCGACAGGGCCCACCGGGGAGCTGTTTTTT
CASSFSTGPTGELFF
>TRBV5-1|TRBJ2-7|TRBD2|17|.
TGCGCCAGCAGCCCCCGCTTGACTAGCGGGGTGGGCCTCGAGCAGTACTTC
CASSPRLTSGVGLEQYF
>TRBV29-1|TRBJ1-1|TRBD1|12|.
TGCAGCGCATGGACAGGGGGCGCCGAAGCTTTCTTT
CSAWTGGAEAFF
>TRBV14|TRBJ2-5|TRBD2|15|.
TGTGCCAGCAGCCAAGCGGGAGGGCGGGGAGAGACCCAGTACTTC
CASSQAGGRGETQYF
>TRBV19|TRBJ1-2|.|15|.
TGTGCCAGTAGTCCTGGGACAAGAGCTAACTATGGCTACACCTTC
CASSPGTRANYGYTF
>TRBV7-3|TRBJ2-1|TRBD2|16|.
TGTGCCAGCAGCTCCCTAACTAGCGGGGTACACAATGAGCAGTTCTTC
CASSSLTSGVHNEQFF
>TRBV6-6|TRBJ2-7|.|15|.
TGTGCCAGCAGCCCCCGGACTTCCCGCTCCTACGAGCAGTACTTC
CASSPRTSRSYEQYF
>TRBV14|TRBJ2-5|.|16|.
TGTGCCAGCAGCCAAGCTCGTGGGGGGACCCAAGAGACCCAGTACTTC
CASSQARGGTQETQYF
>TRBV27|TRBJ2-6|TRBD1|15|.
TGTGCCAGCAGCCCAGGGGGACCTGGGGCCAACGTCCTGACTTTC
CASSPGGPGANVLTF
>TRBV29-1|TRBJ2-5|.|12|.
TGCAGCGTTGCAACTCAGGGGGAGACCCAGTACTTC
CSVATQGETQYF
>TRBV11-3|TRBJ1-2|.|15|once
TGTGCCAGCAGACCCCACAGGGAGCCCTTTTATGGCTACACCTTC
CASRPHREPFYGYTF
>TRBV28|TRBJ1-2|TRBD1|14|.
TGTGCCAGCAGTCTGGGGGACAGGGGGTTTGGCTACACCTTC
CASSLGDRGFGYTF
>TRBV19|TRBJ1-2|.|17|once
TGTGCCAGTAGTACGTATGAGATCGGGGTCTCATGGCGGGGCTACACCTTC
CASSTYEIGVSWRGYTF
>TRBV7-9|TRBJ1-1|.|15|.
TGTGCCAGCAGCTTAGGGGCAGCCATGAACACTGAAGCTTTCTTT
CASSLGAAMNTEAFF
>TRBV4-1|TRBJ2-5|.|14|.
TGCGCCAGCAGCCTCCCAAGGAGGGGAGAGACCCAGTACTTC
CASSLPRRGETQYF
>TRBV11-3|TRBJ2-5|.|15|.
TGTGCCAGCAGCTCAAGGATCCGTGAGGGCGAGACCCAGTACTTC
CASSSRIREGETQYF
>TRBV18|TRBJ1-3|.|19|.
TGTGCCAGCTCACCTACCACCCCTGGAGGTCAGAGCTCTGGAAACACCATATATTTT
CASSPTTPGGQSSGNTIYF
>TRBV7-6|TRBJ1-4|.|13|.
TGTGCCAGCAGCCTACAGGTTCGGGAAAAACTGTTTTTT
CASSLQVREKLFF
>TRBV10-1|TRBJ2-3|TRBD2|15|.
TGCGCCAGCAGTGAGTCACTAGCGGGAGGCGGTACGCAGTATTTT
CASSESLAGGGTQYF
>TRBV12-5|TRBJ2-1|.|17|.
TGTGCTAGTGGTTTGGGAGGTTTCGGTAGGGGTAGGAATGAGCAGTTCTTC
CASGLGGFGRGRNEQFF
>TRBV6-1|TRBJ1-3|.|17|.
TGTGCCAGCAGTGAATCTTACAGTTCCCCCTCTGGAAACACCATATATTTT
CASSESYSSPSGNTIYF
>TRBV6-5|TRBJ1-4|TRBD1|14|.
TGTGCCGCAGCGTCAGGACAGGGTAATGAAAAACTGTTTTTT
CAAASGQGNEKLFF
>TRBV18|TRBJ2-2|.|11|.
TGTGCCAGCTCTTCCGGCGGGGAGCTGTTTTTT
CASSSGGELFF
>TRBV6-5|TRBJ1-5|TRBD1|15|.
TGTGCCAGCAGTTACTCGACAGGGGGGAGTCAGCCCCAGCATTTT
CASSYSTGGSQPQHF
>TRBV7-9|TRBJ1-1|TRBD1|18|few
TGTGCCAGCAGCTCTCAAATGACAGGGGGCACGTCGGTCGCTGAAGCTTTCTTT
CASSSQMTGGTSVAEAFF
>TRBV28|TRBJ2-3|TRBD2|18|.
TGTGCCAGCAGTTTAAGGAGATGGCGGGGGAACCGCACAGATACGCAGTATTTT
CASSLRRWRGNRTDTQYF
>TRBV9|TRBJ1-1|.|18|.
TGTGCCAGCAGCGAAGGAATCGCGGAAGGACAGCGGTCCCACGAAGCTTTCTTT
CASSEGIAEGQRSHEAFF
>TRBV6-1|TRBJ1-1|.|13|once
TGTGCCAGCAGTACCGACAGGAACACTGAAGCTTTCTTT
CASSTDRNTEAFF
>TRBV20-1|TRBJ1-2|TRBD1|11|.
TGCAGTGGTAGGGGGCTGGAAGGCTACACCTTC
CSGRGLEGYTF
>TRBV4-1|TRBJ1-2|TRBD1|16|.
TGCGCCAGCAGCCAAACGCGGGACAGGGTTTACTATGGCTACACCTTC
CASSQTRDRVYYGYTF
>TRBV28|TRBJ1-5|.|15|.
TGTGCCAGCAGGGTGGGAGGGGATAAGAGTCAGCCCCAGCATTTT
CASRVGGDKSQPQHF
>TRBV4-1|TRBJ2-3|TRBD2|14|.
TGCGCCAGCATGAGGTGGGGGGGTGCATATACGCAGTATTTT
CASMRWGGAYTQYF
>TRBV27|TRBJ1-4|.|14|once
TGTGCCAGCAGTTTGCGACCAGGGGTTGAAAAACTGTTTTTT
CASSLRPGVEKLFF
>TRBV11-2|TRBJ1-2|.|16|.
TGTGCCAGCAGCTTGATGGCAGGGTTGGAGAACTATGGCTACACCTTC
CASSLMAGLENYGYTF
>TRBV7-7|TRBJ1-1|.|13|.
TGTGCCAGCAGCTCCGACAGGAACACTGAAGCTTTCTTT
CASSSDRNTEAFF
>TRBV6-1|TRBJ1-5|.|13|.
TGTGCCAGCAGCGAGGAAACGGGGCAGCCCCAGCATTTT
CASSEETGQPQHF
>TRBV5-5|TRBJ2-3|TRBD2|17|.
TGTGCCAGCAGCCTTGATGGCGGGAGATTCCGCACAGATACGCAGTATTTT
CASSLDGGRFRTDTQYF
>TRBV7-9|TRBJ2-3|.|13|.
TGTGCCAGCAGCTTAGATGACTTGAATACGCAGTATTTT
CASSLDDLNTQYF
>TRBV7-9|TRBJ2-7|.|14|.
TGTGCCAGCAGCTTAGGCGGGACAGTCTACGAGCAGTACTTC
CASSLGGTVYEQYF
>TRBV5-1|TRBJ2-3|.|16|once
TGCGCCAGCAGCTTGGCCTGGGGCGGGGTCTTAGATACGCAGTATTTT
CASSLAWGGVLDTQYF
>TRBV28|TRBJ1-1|.|16|.
TGTGCCAGCAGCGATGACCAAAACTACGGGAACACTGAAGCTTTCTTT
CASSDDQNYGNTEAFF
>TRBV2|TRBJ1-2|.|11|.
TGTGCCAGCAGTGAAAGGGGTGGCTACACCTTC
CASSERGGYTF
>TRBV5-8|TRBJ2-7|TRBD2|15|.
TGTGCCAGCAGCGAAGGGACTAGCGGGAGATACGAGCAGTACTTC
CASSEGTSGRYEQYF
>TRBV11-3|TRBJ2-3|TRBD2|14|.
TGTGCCAGCAGCCCGCGGGAGACCCCAGATACGCAGTATTTT
CASSPRETPDTQYF
>TRBV7-8|TRBJ2-5|TRBD2|17|once
TGTGCCAGCAGCTCCGGAGTAGCGGGGGCATCTGGCTCGACCCAGTACTTC
CASSSGVAGASGSTQYF
>TRBV7-8|TRBJ2-3|TRBD2|13|.
TGTGCCAGCAGCTTAGAAGTAGCGGGAGAAATTCATTTT
CASSLEVAGEIHF
>TRBV9|TRBJ1-1|.|14|.
TGTGCCAGCAGCCTCCGGGGGATCAACACTGAAGCTTTCTTT
CASSLRGINTEAFF
>TRBV5-4|TRBJ2-7|.|15|.
TGTGCCAGCAGCCCGCCCGGGATGGGTTCGTACGAGCAGTACTTC
CASSPPGMGSYEQYF
>TRBV19|TRBJ2-7|TRBD2|14|.
TGTGCCAGTAGTCCGGGACTAGCAACCTACGAGCAGTACTTC
CASSPGLATYEQYF
>TRBV5-1|TRBJ2-7|TRBD1|16|.
TGCGCCAGCAGCGGGGGGACAGGGAACCTCGGAGACGAGCAGTACTTC
CASSGGTGNLGDEQYF
>TRBV11-2|TRBJ1-1|.|14|.
TGTGCCAGCAGCTTAGTCCTCGGAGGCACTGAAGCTTTCTTT
CASSLVLGGTEAFF
>TRBV18|TRBJ2-5|.|15|.
TGTGCCAGCTCACGGCTTGCGGGGCCCCAAGAGACCCAGTACTTC
CASSRLAGPQETQYF
>TRBV5-1|TRBJ2-7|TRBD2|15|.
TGCGCCAGCACGGCGGGAGCCGTTGGACCCTACGAGCAGTACTTC
CASTAGAVGPYEQYF